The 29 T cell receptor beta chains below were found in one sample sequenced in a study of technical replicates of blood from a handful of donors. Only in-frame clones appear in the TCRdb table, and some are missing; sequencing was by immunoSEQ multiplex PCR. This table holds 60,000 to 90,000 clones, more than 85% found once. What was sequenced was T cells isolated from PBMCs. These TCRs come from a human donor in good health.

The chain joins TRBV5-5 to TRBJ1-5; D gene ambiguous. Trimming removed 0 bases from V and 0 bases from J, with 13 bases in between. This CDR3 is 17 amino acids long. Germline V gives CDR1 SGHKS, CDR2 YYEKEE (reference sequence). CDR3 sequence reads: CASSLVPGVYSNQPQHF. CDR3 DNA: TGTGCCAGCAGCTTGGTTCCCGGAGTCTATAGCAATCAGCCCCAGCATTTT.

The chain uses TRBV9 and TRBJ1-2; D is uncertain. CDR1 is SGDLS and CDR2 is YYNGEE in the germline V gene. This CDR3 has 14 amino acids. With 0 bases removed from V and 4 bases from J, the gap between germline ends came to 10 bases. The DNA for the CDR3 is TGTGCCAGCAGCGTAGGTCTAGAGATCTATGGCTACACCTTC. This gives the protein CASSVGLEIYGYTF.

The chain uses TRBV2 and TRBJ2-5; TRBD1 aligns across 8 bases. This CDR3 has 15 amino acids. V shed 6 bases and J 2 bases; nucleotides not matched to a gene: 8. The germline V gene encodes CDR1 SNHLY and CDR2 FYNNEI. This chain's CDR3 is CASRARQGRQETQYF. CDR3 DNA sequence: TGTGCCAGCAGGGCTAGACAGGGGAGGCAAGAGACCCAGTACTTC.

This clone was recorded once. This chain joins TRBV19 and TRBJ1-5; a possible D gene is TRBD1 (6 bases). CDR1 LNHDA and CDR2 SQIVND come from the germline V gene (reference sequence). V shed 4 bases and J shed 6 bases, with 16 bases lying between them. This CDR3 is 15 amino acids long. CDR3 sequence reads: CASSTGRGAFQPQHF. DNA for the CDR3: TGTGCCAGTAGTACAGGGCGGGGGGCTTTTCAGCCCCAGCATTTT.

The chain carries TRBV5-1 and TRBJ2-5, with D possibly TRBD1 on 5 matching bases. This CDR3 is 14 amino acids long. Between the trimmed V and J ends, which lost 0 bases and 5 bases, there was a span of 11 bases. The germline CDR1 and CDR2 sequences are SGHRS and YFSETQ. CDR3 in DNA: TGCGCCAGCAGCTTGGAAGGGGCAGGGGAGACCCAGTACTTC. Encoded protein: CASSLEGAGETQYF.

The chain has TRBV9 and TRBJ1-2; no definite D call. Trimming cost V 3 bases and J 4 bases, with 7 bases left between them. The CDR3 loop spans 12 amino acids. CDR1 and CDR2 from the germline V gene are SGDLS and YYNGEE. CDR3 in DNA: TGTGCCAGCAGCGCATTCGGCTATGGCTACACCTTC. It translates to CASSAFGYGYTF.

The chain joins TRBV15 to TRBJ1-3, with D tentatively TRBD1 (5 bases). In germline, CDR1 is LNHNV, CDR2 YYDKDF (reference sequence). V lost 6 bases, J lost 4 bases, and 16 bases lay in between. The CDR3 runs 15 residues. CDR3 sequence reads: CATRARGTHGNTIYF. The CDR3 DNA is TGTGCCACCAGAGCGCGAGGGACTCACGGAAACACCATATATTTT.

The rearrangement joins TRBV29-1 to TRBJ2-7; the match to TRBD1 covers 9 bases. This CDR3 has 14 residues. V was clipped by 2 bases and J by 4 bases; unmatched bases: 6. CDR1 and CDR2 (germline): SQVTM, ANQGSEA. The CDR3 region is CSVENPGQGYEQYF. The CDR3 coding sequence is TGCAGCGTTGAAAACCCCGGACAGGGGTACGAGCAGTACTTC.

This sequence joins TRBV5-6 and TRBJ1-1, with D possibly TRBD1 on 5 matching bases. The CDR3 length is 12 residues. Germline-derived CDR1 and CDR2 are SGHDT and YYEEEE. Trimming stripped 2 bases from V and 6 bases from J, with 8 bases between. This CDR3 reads CASSLTGPEAFF. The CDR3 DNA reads TGTGCCAGCAGCTTAACAGGCCCTGAAGCTTTCTTT.

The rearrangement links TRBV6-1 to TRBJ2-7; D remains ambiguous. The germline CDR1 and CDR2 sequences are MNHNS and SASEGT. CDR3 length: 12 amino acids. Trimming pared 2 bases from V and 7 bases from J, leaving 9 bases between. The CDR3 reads CASSEQSREQYF. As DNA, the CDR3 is TGTGCCAGCAGTGAACAAAGTCGGGAGCAGTACTTC.

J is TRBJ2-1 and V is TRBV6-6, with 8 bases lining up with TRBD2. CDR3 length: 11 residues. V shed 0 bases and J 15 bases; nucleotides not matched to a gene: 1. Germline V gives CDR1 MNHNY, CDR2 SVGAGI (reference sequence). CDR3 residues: CASSYSGLVFF. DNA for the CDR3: TGTGCCAGCAGTTACTCGGGACTAGTGTTCTTC.

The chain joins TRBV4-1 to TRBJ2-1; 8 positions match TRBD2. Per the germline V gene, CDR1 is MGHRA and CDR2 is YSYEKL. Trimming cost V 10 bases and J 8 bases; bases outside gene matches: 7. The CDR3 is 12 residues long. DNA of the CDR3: TGCGCCACCCGGGGGGGGTGGGATGAGCAGTTCTTC. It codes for CATRGGWDEQFF.

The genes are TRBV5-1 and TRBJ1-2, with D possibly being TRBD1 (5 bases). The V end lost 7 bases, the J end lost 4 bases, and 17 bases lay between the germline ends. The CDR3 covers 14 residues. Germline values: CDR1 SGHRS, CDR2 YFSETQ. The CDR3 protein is CASEIGPQGYGYTF. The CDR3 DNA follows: TGCGCCAGCGAAATTGGTCCTCAGGGCTATGGCTACACCTTC.

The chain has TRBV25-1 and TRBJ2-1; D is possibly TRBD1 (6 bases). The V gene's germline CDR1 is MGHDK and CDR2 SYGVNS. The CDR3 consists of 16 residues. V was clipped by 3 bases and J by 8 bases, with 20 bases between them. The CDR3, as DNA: TGTGCCAGCAGTGATCCCACGGACAGAAGTGCCTATGAGCAGTTCTTC. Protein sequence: CASSDPTDRSAYEQFF.

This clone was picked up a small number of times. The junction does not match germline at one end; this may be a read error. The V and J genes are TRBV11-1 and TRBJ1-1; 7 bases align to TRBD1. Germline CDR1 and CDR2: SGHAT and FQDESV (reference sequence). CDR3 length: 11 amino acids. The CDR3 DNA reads TGTGCCAGCAGCCAGGACAGGCCCAGGGTCTTT. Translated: CASSQDRPRVF.

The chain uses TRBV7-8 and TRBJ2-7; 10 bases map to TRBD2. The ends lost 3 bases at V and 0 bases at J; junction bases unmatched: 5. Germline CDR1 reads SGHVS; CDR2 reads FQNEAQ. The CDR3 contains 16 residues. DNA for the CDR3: TGTGCCAGCAGCTTTCTTTTAGCGGGAGGCTCCTACGAGCAGTACTTC. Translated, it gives CASSFLLAGGSYEQYF.

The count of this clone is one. This CDR3 reads CASSPHERDTQYF. The CDR3 coding sequence is TGTGCCAGCAGCCCGCACGAGAGGGATACGCAGTATTTT. The chain carries TRBV5-4 and TRBJ2-3, with D unresolved. The CDR3 spans 13 residues. The ends were cut back, 4 bases at V and 6 bases at J, with 12 bases in the middle. Germline V gives CDR1 SGHNT, CDR2 YYREEE (reference sequence). The whole variable domain, filled in from reference TRBV5-4 and TRBJ2-3, reads ETGVTQSPTHLIKTRGQQVTLRCSSQSGHNTVSWYQQALGQGPQFIFQYYREEENGRGNFPPRFSGLQFPNYSSELNVNALELDDSALYLCASSPHERDTQYFGPGTRLTVL.

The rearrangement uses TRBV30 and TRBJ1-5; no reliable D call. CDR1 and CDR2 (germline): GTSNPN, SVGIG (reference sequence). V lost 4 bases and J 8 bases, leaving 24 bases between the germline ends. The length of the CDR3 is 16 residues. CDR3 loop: CAWTCIGRGRVEPQHF. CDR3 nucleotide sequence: TGTGCCTGGACTTGTATTGGGCGGGGAAGGGTTGAGCCCCAGCATTTT.

The CDR3 region is CASSRETGTEAFF. The CDR3, as DNA: TGTGCCAGCAGTCGAGAGACAGGTACTGAAGCTTTCTTT. V is TRBV6-6 and J is TRBJ1-1; tentative D call: TRBD1 (6 bases). The CDR3 sequence is 13 residues long. The V end was cut by 5 bases, the J end by 5 bases, with 12 bases between. The germline V gene has CDR1 MNHNY and CDR2 SVGAGI (reference sequence).

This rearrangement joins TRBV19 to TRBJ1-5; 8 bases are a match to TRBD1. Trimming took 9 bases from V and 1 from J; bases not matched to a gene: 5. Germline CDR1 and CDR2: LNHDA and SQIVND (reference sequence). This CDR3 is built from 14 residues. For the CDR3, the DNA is TGTGCCAGCGAAGGACAGGGAAGCAATCAGCCCCAGCATTTT. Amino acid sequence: CASEGQGSNQPQHF.

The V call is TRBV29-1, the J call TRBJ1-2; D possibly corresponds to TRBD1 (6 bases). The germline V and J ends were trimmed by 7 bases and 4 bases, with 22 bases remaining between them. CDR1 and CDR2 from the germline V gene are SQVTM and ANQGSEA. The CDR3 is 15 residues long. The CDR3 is CSASARGRGGYGYTF. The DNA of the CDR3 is TGCAGCGCCTCCGCTAGGGGGAGGGGAGGCTATGGCTACACCTTC.

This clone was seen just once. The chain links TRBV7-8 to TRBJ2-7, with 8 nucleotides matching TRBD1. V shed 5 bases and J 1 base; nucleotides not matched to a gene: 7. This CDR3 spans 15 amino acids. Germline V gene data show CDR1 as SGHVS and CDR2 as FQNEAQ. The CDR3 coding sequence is TGTGCCAGCAGCGAGTCCCGGGACAGGTCCTACGAGCAGTACTTC. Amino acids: CASSESRDRSYEQYF.

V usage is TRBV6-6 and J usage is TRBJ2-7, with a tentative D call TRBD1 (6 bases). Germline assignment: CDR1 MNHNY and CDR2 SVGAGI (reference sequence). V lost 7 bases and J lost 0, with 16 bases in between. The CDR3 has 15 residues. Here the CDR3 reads CASISKTGPSYEQYF. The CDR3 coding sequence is TGTGCCAGCATAAGTAAGACAGGACCCTCCTACGAGCAGTACTTC.

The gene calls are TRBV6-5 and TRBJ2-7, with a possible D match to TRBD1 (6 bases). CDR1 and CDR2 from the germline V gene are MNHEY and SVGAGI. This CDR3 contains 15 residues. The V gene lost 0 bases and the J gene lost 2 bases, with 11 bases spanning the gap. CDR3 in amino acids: CASSYSTGLAYEQYF. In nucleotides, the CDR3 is TGTGCCAGCAGTTACTCCACAGGGTTAGCCTACGAGCAGTACTTC.

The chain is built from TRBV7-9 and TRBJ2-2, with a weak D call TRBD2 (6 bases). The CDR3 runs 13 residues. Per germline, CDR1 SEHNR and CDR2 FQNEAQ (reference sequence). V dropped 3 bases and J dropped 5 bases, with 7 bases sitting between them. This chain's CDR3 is CASSLGGTGELFF. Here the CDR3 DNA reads TGTGCCAGCAGCTTGGGGGGAACCGGGGAGCTGTTTTTT.

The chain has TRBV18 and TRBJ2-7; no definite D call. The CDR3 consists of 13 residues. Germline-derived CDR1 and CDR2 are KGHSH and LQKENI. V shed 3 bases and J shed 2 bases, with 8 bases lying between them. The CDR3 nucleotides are TGTGCCAGCTCACCGGCAGGTACCTACGAGCAGTACTTC. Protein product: CASSPAGTYEQYF. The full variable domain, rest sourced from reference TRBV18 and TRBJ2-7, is NAGVMQNPRHLVRRRGQEARLRCSPMKGHSHVYWYRQLPEEGLKFMVYLQKENIIDESGMPKERFSAEFPKEGPSILRIQQVVRGDSAAYFCASSPAGTYEQYFGPGTRLTVT.

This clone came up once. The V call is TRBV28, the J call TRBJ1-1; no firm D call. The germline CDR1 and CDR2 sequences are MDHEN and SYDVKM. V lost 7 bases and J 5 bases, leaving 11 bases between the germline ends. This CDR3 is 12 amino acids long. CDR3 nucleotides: TGTGCCAGCACGACAATTAGAACTGAAGCTTTCTTT. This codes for CASTTIRTEAFF. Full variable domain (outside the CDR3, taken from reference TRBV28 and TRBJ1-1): DVKVTQSSRYLVKRTGEKVFLECVQDMDHENMFWYRQDPGLGLRLIYFSYDVKMKEKGDIPEGYSVSREKKERFSLILESASTNQTSMYLCASTTIRTEAFFGQGTRLTVV.

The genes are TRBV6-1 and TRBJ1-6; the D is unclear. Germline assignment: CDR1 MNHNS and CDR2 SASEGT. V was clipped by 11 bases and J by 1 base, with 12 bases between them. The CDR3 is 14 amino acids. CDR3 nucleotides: TGTGCCTGCCTAGGAGGATCCTATAATTCACCCCTCCACTTT. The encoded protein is CACLGGSYNSPLHF.

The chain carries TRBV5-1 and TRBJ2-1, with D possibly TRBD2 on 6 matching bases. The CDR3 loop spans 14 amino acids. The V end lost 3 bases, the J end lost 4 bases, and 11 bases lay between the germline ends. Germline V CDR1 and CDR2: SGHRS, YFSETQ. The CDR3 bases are TGCGCCAGCAGCTCCGCTAGCGTATACAATGAGCAGTTCTTC. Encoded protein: CASSSASVYNEQFF.